Reported below is one T cell receptor beta chain. Antigen specificity is unknown. TCRdb analysed the 5' RACE reads with MiXCR anew, one entry per CDR3 protein. Of fewer than 650,000 distinct CDR3 sequences in the sample, just over 7% are singletons; the top ten hold 1.6%. The ends were cut back, 6 bases at V and 3 bases at J, with 9 bases in the middle. Per the germline V gene, CDR1 is ENHRY and CDR2 is SYGVKD. This CDR3 has 12 residues. This record belongs to a study of identical twins. Findings of the study overall: Models underestimated out-of-frame TCR alpha sharing in monozygotic twins. Twins' surplus sharing was weaker for beta out-of-frame sequences.

These data are also associated with another study on yellow fever vaccine responses in identical twins.

V gene TRBV10-3 combines with J gene TRBJ2-7; weak D call: TRBD1 (5 bases). Sample: PBMCs. The source of this sequence is a woman between 18 and 29 years old in good health. This CDR3 is CAISETGYEQYV. The CDR3 DNA reads as TGTGCCATCAGCGAAACAGGCTACGAGCAGTACGTC.